This T cell receptor beta chain was retrieved from a study of beta chain features in type 1 diabetes. Study details: Patients and healthy donors were similar in age, gender and cell yields.

This clone was seen only a few times. Antigen unknown. Study-wide points: Significant though moderate, a shortening of TCRB CDR3s appeared in all four CD4+ subsets of Type 1 diabetes patients.

Germline CDR1 is SEHNR and CDR2 is FQNEAQ (reference sequence). Losses at the gene ends were 6 bases for V and 5 bases for J; bases not matched to a gene: 6. The CDR3 extends over 14 amino acids. The whole isolated RNA underwent reverse transcription, so sequencing captured expressed TCRB transcripts. Naive, central memory and regulatory T cell samples yielded around 3.5 million reads on average. The table came from immunoSEQ multiplex PCR; TCRdb's copy has only in-frame clones and leaves some out. Of tens of thousands of clones listed, about two thirds are singletons. The specimen was Tregs from blood. The origin of this receptor is a woman in her 30s with type 1 diabetes. V gene TRBV7-9 combines with J gene TRBJ2-3; 9 nucleotides match TRBD1. The CDR3 region is CASRRDRAGDTQYF. The CDR3 coding sequence is TGTGCCAGCAGGCGGGACAGGGCCGGAGATACGCAGTATTTT.